This T cell receptor beta chain is drawn from a study of chemoradiotherapy in HPV16-positive cancers (dated by TCRdb to between 2021 and 2024). Context from the whole study: Functional T-cell assays on cells from two HPV16-positive patients defined candidate HPV-specific T-cell clones and common TCR motifs. The study set out to ask whether T-cell immunity against the HPV oncoproteins E6 and E7 changes over the course of chemoradiotherapy and whether that immunity affects survival. The candidate HPV-specific TCRs and motifs were subsequently tracked in TCR repertoires obtained from roughly 90 patients with HPV-related cancers.

Repertoires were sampled repeatedly over the course of chemoradiotherapy so that clonal expansion in the tumor microenvironment could be followed. What the research found in general, with its limitations: Expansion of candidate HPV-specific clones and E7-related TCR motifs was observed in the tumor microenvironment during treatment, whereas no such expansion was observed for non-HPV-specific T cells. The functional definition of HPV-specific T cells was derived from only two HPV16-positive patients, and the survival association was reported for HPV16-positive patients. In HPV16-positive patients, expansion of HPV-responsive T cells during chemoradiotherapy was found to be associated with improved recurrence-free survival.

This clone was found once. No antigen is known for it. No base-level quality is on record; no much larger clone is a single base apart. CDR1 is given as SNHLY and CDR2 as FYNNEI, both from the germline V gene. V is shortened by 4 bases, J by 2 bases, and the region joining them spans 12 bases. CDR3 length: 16 amino acids, cysteine to phenylalanine. Of the read, only the CDR3 DNA is kept; its 48 bases are in frame from base 1. To prepare the library, the immunoSEQ multiplex PCR assay was applied. In its TCRdb copy, this immuneACCESS table keeps in-frame sequences only and misses some clones. Where compared with another copy, unresolved V genes explain less than half of these, and the others have no known cause. The sample contains 20,000 to 25,000 clones, about 90% of them found a single time. Approximately 5% of the sample comes from the top ten.

The sample consisted of blood, taken from a patient who underwent chemoradiotherapy. The sequence came from a human donor with HPV-associated anogenital cancer. This chain joins TRBV2 to TRBJ2-6, with an unclear D gene assignment. The CDR3 corresponds to CASSGTHVTGANVLTF. The bases are TGTGCCAGCAGTGGGACGCACGTGACTGGGGCCAACGTCCTGACTTTC.